This TCR beta chain was identified during a study of PD-1 blockade in classical Hodgkin lymphoma. Comments on this clone: Its antigen is not known.

The junction had 5 bases not matched to a gene; V was cut back by 5 bases and J by 9 bases. The V gene's germline CDR1 is SGHTA and CDR2 FQGNSA. CDR3 length: 15 amino acids. Each of the patients experienced relapse following autologous stem cell transplantation, and their brentuximab vedotin exposure differed. Patients showed best responses of complete response, partial response or progressive disease. The data were produced by immunoSEQ multiplex PCR, yet TCRdb's version contains in-frame clones alone and is incomplete. The sample consists of about 98,000 clones, 75% to 85% of them appearing once. Points from the study as a whole: Diversity similar to that of newly diagnosed patients was seen at baseline in complete responders. Newly diagnosed patients were reported to exhibit reduced baseline TCR diversity relative to healthy donors. TCR diversity in CD4+, not CD8+, cells rose significantly by C4D1.

J is TRBJ2-1 and V is TRBV7-2; 15 bases match TRBD2. The source of this sequence is a human donor with classical Hodgkin lymphoma. The material sequenced was peripheral blood mononuclear cells (PBMCs), taken before the second cycle of nivolumab. The CDR3 DNA follows: TGTGCCAGCAGCGGCCGGACTAGCGGGAGGGGTGAGCAGTTCTTC. Translated, it gives CASSGRTSGRGEQFF.